This T cell receptor (beta chain) comes out of a study of T cells in women clearing cervical HPV infection. Frequency places this clone as medium-sized. The read terminates 3 residues before the CDR3 end, so the remaining end is supplied by the germline J gene. Produced via immunoSEQ multiplex PCR; TCRdb's table is partial and in-frame only. The data include 40,000 to 45,000 clones; the top ten clones carry 0.95% to 1.5%. CDR3 length: 14 residues. CDR1 DFQATT and CDR2 SNEGSKA come from the germline V gene (reference sequence). The specimen was blood buffy coat. The rearrangement joins TRBV20-1 to TRBJ1-2, with D tentatively TRBD1 (6 bases). This receptor was obtained from a woman between 18 and 69 years old with a cervical HPV16 infection that either progressed to CIN3+ or cleared (not recorded which). The DNA read from the CDR3 is TGCAGTGCTAGAGATCCGGTTCGGGGGGGCGGC. This gives the protein CSARDPVRGGG. The complete CDR3 protein is CSARDPVRGGGYTF.